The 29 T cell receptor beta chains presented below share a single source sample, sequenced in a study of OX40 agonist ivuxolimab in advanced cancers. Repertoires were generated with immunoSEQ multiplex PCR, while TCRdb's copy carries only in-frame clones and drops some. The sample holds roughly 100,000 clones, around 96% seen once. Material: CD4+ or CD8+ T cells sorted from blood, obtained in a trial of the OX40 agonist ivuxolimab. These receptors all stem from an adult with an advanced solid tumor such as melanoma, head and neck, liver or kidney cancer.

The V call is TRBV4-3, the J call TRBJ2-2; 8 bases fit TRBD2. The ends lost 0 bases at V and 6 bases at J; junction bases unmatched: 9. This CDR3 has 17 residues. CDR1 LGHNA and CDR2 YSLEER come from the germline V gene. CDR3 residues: CASSQDGLAGGAGELFF. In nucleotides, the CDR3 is TGCGCCAGCAGCCAAGATGGACTAGCCGGAGGGGCCGGGGAGCTGTTTTTT.

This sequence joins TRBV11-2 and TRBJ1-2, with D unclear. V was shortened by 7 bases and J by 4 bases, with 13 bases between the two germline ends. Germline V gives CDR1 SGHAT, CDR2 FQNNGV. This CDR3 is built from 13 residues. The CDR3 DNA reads TGTGCCAGCACCGACGGTGGTAGCTATGGCTACACCTTC. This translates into CASTDGGSYGYTF.

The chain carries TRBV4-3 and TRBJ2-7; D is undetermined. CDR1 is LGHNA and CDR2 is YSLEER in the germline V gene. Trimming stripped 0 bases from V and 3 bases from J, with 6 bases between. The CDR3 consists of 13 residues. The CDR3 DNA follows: TGCGCCAGCAGCCAAGATCCTCTCTACGAGCAGTACTTC. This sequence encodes CASSQDPLYEQYF.

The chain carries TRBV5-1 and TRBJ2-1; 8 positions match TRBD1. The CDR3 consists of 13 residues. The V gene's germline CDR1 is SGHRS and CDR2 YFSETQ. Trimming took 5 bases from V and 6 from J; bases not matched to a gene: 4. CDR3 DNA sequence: TGCGCCAGCAGGACAGGGGATGGCAATGAGCAGTTCTTC. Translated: CASRTGDGNEQFF.

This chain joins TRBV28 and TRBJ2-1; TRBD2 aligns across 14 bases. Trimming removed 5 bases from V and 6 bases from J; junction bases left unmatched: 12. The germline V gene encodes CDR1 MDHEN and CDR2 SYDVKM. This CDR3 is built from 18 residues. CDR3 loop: CASSAGLAGASRGNEQFF. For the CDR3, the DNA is TGTGCCAGCAGTGCGGGACTAGCGGGGGCATCGAGGGGCAATGAGCAGTTCTTC.

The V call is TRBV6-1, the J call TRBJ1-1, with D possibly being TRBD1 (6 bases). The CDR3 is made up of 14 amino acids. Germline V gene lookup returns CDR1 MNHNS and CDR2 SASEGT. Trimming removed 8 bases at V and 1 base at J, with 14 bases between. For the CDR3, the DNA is TGTGCCAGCGGGGGCGTTTTTGAGAACACTGAAGCTTTCTTT. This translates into CASGGVFENTEAFF.

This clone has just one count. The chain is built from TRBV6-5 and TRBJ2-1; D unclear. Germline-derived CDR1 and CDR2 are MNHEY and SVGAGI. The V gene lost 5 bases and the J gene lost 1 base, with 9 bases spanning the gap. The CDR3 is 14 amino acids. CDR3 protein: CASSAETSYNEQFF. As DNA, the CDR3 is TGTGCCAGCAGTGCCGAGACTTCCTACAATGAGCAGTTCTTC.

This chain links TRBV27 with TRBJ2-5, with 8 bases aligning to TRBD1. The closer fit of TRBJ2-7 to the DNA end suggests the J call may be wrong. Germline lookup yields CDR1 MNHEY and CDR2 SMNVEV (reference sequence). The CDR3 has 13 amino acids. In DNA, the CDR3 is TGTGCCAGCAGTGACGGGACAGGCTACGAGCAGTACTTC. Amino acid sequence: CASSDGTGYEQYF.

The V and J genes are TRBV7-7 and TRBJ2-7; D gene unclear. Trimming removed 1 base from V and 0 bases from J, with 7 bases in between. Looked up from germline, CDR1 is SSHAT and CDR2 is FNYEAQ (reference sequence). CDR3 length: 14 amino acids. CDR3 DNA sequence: TGTGCCAGCAGCTTAGATCTGGGCTCCTACGAGCAGTACTTC. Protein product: CASSLDLGSYEQYF.

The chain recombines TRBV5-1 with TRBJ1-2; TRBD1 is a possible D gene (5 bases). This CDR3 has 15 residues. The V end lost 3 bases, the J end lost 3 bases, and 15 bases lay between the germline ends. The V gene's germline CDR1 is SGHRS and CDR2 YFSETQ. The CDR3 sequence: CASSYAGPGDYGYTF. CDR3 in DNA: TGCGCCAGCAGCTACGCAGGGCCGGGGGACTATGGCTACACCTTC.

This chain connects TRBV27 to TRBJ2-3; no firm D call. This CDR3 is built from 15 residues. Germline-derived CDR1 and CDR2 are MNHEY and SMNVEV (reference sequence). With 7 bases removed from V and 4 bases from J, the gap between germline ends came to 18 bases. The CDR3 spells CASTFGESAPDTQYF. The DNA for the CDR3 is TGTGCCAGCACCTTTGGAGAGTCCGCCCCAGATACGCAGTATTTT.

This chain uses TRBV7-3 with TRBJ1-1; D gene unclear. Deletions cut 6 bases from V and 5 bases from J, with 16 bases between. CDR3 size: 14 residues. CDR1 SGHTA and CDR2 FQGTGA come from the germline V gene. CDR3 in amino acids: CASRKDAVGTEAFF. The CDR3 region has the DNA TGTGCCAGCAGGAAAGATGCTGTGGGGACTGAAGCTTTCTTT.

The CDR3 spells CASSWRGDYGYTF. The CDR3 DNA reads TGTGCCAGCAGCTGGAGGGGGGATTATGGCTACACCTTC. J is TRBJ1-2 and V is TRBV5-8, with D possibly being TRBD1 (6 bases). The V gene's germline CDR1 is SGHTS and CDR2 YDEGEE. The ends were cut back, 3 bases at V and 5 bases at J, with 11 bases in the middle. The CDR3 runs to 13 residues.

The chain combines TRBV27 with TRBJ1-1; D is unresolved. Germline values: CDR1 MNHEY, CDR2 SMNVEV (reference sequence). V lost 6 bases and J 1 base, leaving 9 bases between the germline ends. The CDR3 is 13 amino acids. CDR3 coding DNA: TGTGCCAGCAGCCAAGGACCGAACACTGAAGCTTTCTTT. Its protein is CASSQGPNTEAFF.

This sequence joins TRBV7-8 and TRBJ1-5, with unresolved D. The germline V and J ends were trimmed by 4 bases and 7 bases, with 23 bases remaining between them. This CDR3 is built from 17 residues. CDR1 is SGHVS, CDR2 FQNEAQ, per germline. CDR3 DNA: TGTGCCAGCAGCTCAAGAGAAGAGCTGCCGCGGGGACAGCCCCAGCATTTT. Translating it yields CASSSREELPRGQPQHF.

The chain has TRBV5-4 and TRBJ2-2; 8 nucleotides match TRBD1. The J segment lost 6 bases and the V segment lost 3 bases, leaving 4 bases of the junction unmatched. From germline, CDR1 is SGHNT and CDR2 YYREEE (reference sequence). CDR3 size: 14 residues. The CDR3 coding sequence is TGTGCCAGCAGCTCCAGGACAGGGCCCGGGGAGCTGTTTTTT. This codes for CASSSRTGPGELFF.

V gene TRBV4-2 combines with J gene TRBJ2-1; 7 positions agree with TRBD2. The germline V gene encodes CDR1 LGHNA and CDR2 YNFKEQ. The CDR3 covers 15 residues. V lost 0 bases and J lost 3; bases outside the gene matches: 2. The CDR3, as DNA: TGTGCCAGCAGCCAAGATCTAGCGGTCTACAATGAGCAGTTCTTC. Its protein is CASSQDLAVYNEQFF.

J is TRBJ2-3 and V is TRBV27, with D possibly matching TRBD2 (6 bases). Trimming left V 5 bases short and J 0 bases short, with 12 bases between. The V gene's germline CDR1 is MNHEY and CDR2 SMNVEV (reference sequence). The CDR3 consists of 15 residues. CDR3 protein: CASSPGGGSTDTQYF. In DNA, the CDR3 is TGTGCCAGCAGTCCCGGGGGTGGCAGCACAGATACGCAGTATTTT.

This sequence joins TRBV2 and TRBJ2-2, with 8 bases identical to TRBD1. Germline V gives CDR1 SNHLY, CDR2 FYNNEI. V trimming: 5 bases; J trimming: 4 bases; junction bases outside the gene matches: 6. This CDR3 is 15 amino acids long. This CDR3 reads CASSPGGLATGELFF. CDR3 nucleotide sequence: TGTGCCAGCAGTCCAGGGGGCCTTGCCACCGGGGAGCTGTTTTTT.

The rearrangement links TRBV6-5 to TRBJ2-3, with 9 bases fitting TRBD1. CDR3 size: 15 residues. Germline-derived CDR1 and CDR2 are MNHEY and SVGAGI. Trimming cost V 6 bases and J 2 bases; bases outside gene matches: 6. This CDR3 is CASSTGTGITDTQYF. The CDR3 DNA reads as TGTGCCAGCAGCACCGGGACAGGGATCACAGATACGCAGTATTTT.

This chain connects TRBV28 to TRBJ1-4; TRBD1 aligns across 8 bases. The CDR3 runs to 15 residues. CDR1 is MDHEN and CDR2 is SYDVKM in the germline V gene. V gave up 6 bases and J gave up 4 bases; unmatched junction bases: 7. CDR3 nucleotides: TGTGCCAGCAGCCCCCGGACAGGGAGTAATGAAAAACTGTTTTTT. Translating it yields CASSPRTGSNEKLFF.

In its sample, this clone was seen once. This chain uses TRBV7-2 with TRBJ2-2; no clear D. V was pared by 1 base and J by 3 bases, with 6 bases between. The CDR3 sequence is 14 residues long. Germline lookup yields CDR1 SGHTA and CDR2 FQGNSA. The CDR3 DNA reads TGTGCCAGCAGCTTAGATCAGGACACCGGGGAGCTGTTTTTT. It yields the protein CASSLDQDTGELFF.

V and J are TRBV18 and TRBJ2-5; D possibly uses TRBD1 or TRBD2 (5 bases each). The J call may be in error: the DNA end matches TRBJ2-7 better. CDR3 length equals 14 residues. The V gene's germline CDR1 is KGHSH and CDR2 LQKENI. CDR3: CASSPTGGGYEQYF. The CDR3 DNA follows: TGTGCCAGCTCACCAACAGGAGGAGGATACGAGCAGTACTTC.

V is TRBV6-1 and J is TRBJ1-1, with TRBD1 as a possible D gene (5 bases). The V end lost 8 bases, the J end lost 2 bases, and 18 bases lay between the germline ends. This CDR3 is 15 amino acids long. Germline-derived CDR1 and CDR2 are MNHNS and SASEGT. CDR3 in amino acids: CASLEGRERNTEAFF. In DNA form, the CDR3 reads TGTGCCAGCTTGGAGGGGAGGGAGAGAAACACTGAAGCTTTCTTT.

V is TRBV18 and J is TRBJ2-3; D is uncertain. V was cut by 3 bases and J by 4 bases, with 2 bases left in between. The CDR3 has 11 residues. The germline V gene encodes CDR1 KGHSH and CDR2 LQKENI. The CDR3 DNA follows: TGTGCCAGCTCACCGGCAGATACGCAGTATTTT. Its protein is CASSPADTQYF.

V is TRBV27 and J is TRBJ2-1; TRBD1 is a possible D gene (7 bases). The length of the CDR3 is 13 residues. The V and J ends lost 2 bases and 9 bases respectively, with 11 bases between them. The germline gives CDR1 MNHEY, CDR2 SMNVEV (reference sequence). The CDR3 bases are TGTGCCAGCAGTTTAGGAGGGGGCGGTGAGCAGTTCTTC. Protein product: CASSLGGGGEQFF.

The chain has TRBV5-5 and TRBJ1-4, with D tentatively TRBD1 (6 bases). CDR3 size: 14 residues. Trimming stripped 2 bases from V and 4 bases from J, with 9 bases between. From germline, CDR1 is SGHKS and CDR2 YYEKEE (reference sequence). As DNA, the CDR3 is TGTGCCAGCAGCTTAGGACAGATTAATGAAAAACTGTTTTTT. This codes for CASSLGQINEKLFF.

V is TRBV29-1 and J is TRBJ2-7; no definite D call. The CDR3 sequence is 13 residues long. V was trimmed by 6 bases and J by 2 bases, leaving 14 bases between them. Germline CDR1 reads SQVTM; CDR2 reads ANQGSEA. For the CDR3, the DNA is TGCAGCGTGGCAGCCGACAATACCTACGAGCAGTACTTC. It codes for CSVAADNTYEQYF.

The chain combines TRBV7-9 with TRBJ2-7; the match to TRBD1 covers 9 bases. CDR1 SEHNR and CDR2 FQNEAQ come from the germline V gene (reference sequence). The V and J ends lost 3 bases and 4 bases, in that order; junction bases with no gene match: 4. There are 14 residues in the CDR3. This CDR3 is CASSLTGQGYEQYF. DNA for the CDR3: TGTGCCAGCAGCTTGACGGGACAGGGTTACGAGCAGTACTTC.